This TCR beta chain is drawn from a study of sequential checkpoint blockade in melanoma. The wider study: Patients were randomized 1:1 to nivolumab-then-ipilimumab or ipilimumab-then-nivolumab first-line. Each arm's sequence ended with maintenance nivolumab.

The treatment: randomized to nivolumab then ipilimumab (arm A) or the reverse (arm B). Live CD3+CD8+ CD19− CD56− cells were sorted from PBMCs. Here immunoSEQ multiplex PCR was the method, and the copy in TCRdb shows in-frame clones only, minus some. The data contain 15,000 to 20,000 clones, under 65% of them singletons. Per germline, CDR1 MNHNY and CDR2 SVGAGI (reference sequence). CDR3 size: 15 residues. V lost 2 bases and J lost 1, with 9 bases in between. This clone was detected a few times. This receptor was taken from a human donor with melanoma. The sequencing here drew on CD8+ T cells sorted from blood (inferred from file names), taken from a patient given nivolumab and ipilimumab in sequence. The rearrangement joins TRBV6-6 to TRBJ2-1; D call uncertain. The CDR3 protein is CASSYHRQSYNEQFF. CDR3 nucleotide sequence: TGTGCCAGCAGTTACCACCGTCAGTCCTACAATGAGCAGTTCTTC.